These 14 T cell receptor beta chains share one sample of origin, sequenced in a study of cytotoxic CD8 clonotypes in ibrutinib-treated CLL. Sequenced by immunoSEQ multiplex PCR; TCRdb stores in-frame clones only, minus some. The data contain about 39,000 clones, roughly two thirds of them seen just once; the ten biggest clones take up 7%. The starting material was PBMCs, obtained at disease progression, from a patient treated with ibrutinib. All receptors derive from a human donor with chronic lymphocytic leukemia.

This clone showed up just once. The CDR3, as DNA: TGTGCCAGCAGCTACCCGGGACTAGCGGAGACCCAGTACTTC. Protein sequence: CASSYPGLAETQYF. The chain has TRBV13 and TRBJ2-5; TRBD2 matches 10 bases. CDR3 length equals 14 residues. The germline gives CDR1 PRHDT, CDR2 FYEKMQ (reference sequence). V lost 4 bases to trimming and J lost 5 bases; unmatched junction nucleotides: 4.

J is TRBJ1-1 and V is TRBV12-5; maybe TRBD1 (5 bases). Per germline, CDR1 LGHNT and CDR2 FRNRAP. Trimming pared 2 bases from V and 8 bases from J, leaving 9 bases between. The length of the CDR3 is 12 residues. Written as DNA, the CDR3 is TGTGCTAGTGGTTTGCCGACAGCCGAAGCTTTCTTT. Residues: CASGLPTAEAFF. Using reference TRBV12-5 and TRBJ1-1 for the parts outside the CDR3, the full variable domain is DARVTQTPRHKVTEMGQEVTMRCQPILGHNTVFWYRQTMMQGLELLAYFRNRAPLDDSGMPKDRFSAEMPDATLATLKIQPSEPRDSAVYFCASGLPTAEAFFGQGTRLTVV.

The V gene is TRBV5-4, the J gene TRBJ2-1; D perhaps matches TRBD2 (5 bases). Between the trimmed V and J ends, which lost 5 bases and 5 bases, there was a span of 20 bases. CDR3 size: 16 residues. The germline CDR1 and CDR2 sequences are SGHNT and YYREEE (reference sequence). CDR3 sequence: CASSRGTRSGHNEQFF. The DNA for the CDR3 is TGTGCCAGCAGTCGCGGAACTAGGAGCGGACACAATGAGCAGTTCTTC.

The chain joins TRBV13 to TRBJ1-4, with 10 bases fitting TRBD1. The CDR3 totals 16 residues. With V trimmed by 5 bases and J by 7 bases, 10 bases remained unmatched. Germline CDR1 reads PRHDT; CDR2 reads FYEKMQ (reference sequence). The CDR3 DNA sequence: TGTGCCAGCAGCGCAGTGACAGGGGGCGGTGGTGAAAAACTGTTTTTT. It yields the protein CASSAVTGGGGEKLFF.

This chain links TRBV30 with TRBJ1-4; D call uncertain. Germline V CDR1 and CDR2: GTSNPN, SVGIG (reference sequence). V gave up 3 bases and J gave up 7 bases, with 12 bases separating them. This CDR3 has 13 amino acids. DNA of the CDR3: TGTGCCTGGAGGAGTCAGGACCGTGAAAAACTGTTTTTT. It yields the protein CAWRSQDREKLFF.

This clone was counted a few times. This rearrangement joins TRBV9 to TRBJ2-7, with TRBD1 matching over 10 bases. Germline V lookup: CDR1 SGDLS, CDR2 YYNGEE. The CDR3 length is 15 residues. V dropped 0 bases and J dropped 2; count of bases not matched to a gene: 2. The CDR3 loop is CASSVEGTGAYEQYF. CDR3 sequence (DNA): TGTGCCAGCAGCGTAGAGGGGACAGGGGCCTACGAGCAGTACTTC.

This clone was detected a few times. The chain recombines TRBV11-3 with TRBJ2-2; D uncertain. CDR3 length equals 13 residues. Looked up from germline, CDR1 is SGHNT and CDR2 is YENEEA. V was pared by 1 base and J by 4 bases, with 4 bases between. This CDR3 is CASSLASTGELFF. Written as DNA, the CDR3 is TGTGCCAGCAGCTTAGCCTCCACCGGGGAGCTGTTTTTT.

V is TRBV28 and J is TRBJ2-7; D is unresolved. Germline values: CDR1 MDHEN, CDR2 SYDVKM. The CDR3 runs 15 residues. The germline V and J ends were trimmed by 8 bases and 0 bases, with 17 bases remaining between them. CDR3: CASPPLNSDSYEQYF. CDR3 nucleotide sequence: TGTGCCAGCCCTCCTTTGAACAGCGACTCCTACGAGCAGTACTTC.

The chain uses TRBV4-3 and TRBJ2-7; D assignment may be TRBD1 or TRBD2 (6 bases each). The germline V gene has CDR1 LGHNA and CDR2 YSLEER. Trimming stripped 0 bases from V and 0 bases from J, with 15 bases between. The CDR3 loop spans 17 amino acids. The CDR3 nucleotides read TGCGCCAGCAGCCAAGATGGCGGGGACATAAGCTCCTACGAGCAGTACTTC. It encodes CASSQDGGDISSYEQYF.

This chain links TRBV19 with TRBJ1-5; D unclear. Per the germline V gene, CDR1 is LNHDA and CDR2 is SQIVND (reference sequence). V dropped 5 bases and J dropped 6 bases, with 17 bases sitting between them. The CDR3 contains 15 residues. This CDR3 reads CASSPNGEWGQPQHF. Here the CDR3 DNA reads TGTGCCAGTAGTCCTAACGGGGAATGGGGTCAGCCCCAGCATTTT.

This clone came up once. This chain connects TRBV9 to TRBJ2-1; D not certain. This CDR3 is built from 14 residues. Germline V gene lookup returns CDR1 SGDLS and CDR2 YYNGEE. The V gene lost 1 base and the J gene lost 9 bases, with 14 bases spanning the gap. CDR3: CASSVSQTRGEQFF. The CDR3, as DNA: TGTGCCAGCAGCGTATCTCAAACACGTGGTGAGCAGTTCTTC.

V is TRBV7-2 and J is TRBJ2-7, with TRBD1 matching over 12 bases. Germline CDR1 and CDR2: SGHTA and FQGNSA. There are 14 residues in the CDR3. V dropped 4 bases and J dropped 9; count of bases not matched to a gene: 7. The CDR3 DNA sequence: TGTGCCAGCAGCTCCGGGACAGGGGGCCTCGGGCAGTACTTC. Its protein product is CASSSGTGGLGQYF.

As regards this clone: This clone may be a read error of a much larger clone one base away. The chain employs TRBV5-6 and TRBJ2-7; D not certain. The CDR3 extends over 11 amino acids. Per the germline V gene, CDR1 is SGHDT and CDR2 is YYEEEE. V dropped 2 bases and J dropped 0 bases, with 0 bases sitting between them. CDR3 residues: CASSFSYEQYF. The CDR3 coding sequence is TGTGCCAGCAGCTTCTCCTACGAGCAGTACTTC.

The chain carries TRBV12-5 and TRBJ2-5; possibly TRBD2 for D (5 bases). This CDR3 has 14 residues. V lost 5 bases to trimming and J lost 5 bases, with 15 bases between them. Per germline, CDR1 LGHNT and CDR2 FRNRAP. CDR3 loop: CASGLERERETQYF. In nucleotides, the CDR3 is TGTGCTAGTGGTCTCGAGAGGGAGCGGGAGACCCAGTACTTC.